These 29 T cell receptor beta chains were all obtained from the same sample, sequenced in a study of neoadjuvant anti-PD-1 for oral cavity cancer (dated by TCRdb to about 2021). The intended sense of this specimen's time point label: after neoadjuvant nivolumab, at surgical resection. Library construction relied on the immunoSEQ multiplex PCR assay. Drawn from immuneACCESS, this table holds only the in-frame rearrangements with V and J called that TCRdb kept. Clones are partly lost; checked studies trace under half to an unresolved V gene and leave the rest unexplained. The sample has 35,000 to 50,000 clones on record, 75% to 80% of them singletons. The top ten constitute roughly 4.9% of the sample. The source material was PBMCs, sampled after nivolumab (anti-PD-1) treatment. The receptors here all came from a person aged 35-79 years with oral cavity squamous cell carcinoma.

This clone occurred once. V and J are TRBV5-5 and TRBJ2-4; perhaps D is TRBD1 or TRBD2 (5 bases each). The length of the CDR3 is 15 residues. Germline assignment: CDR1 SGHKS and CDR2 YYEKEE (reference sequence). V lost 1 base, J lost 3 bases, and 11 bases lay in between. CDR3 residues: CASSLPPRGKNIQYF. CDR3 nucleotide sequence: TGTGCCAGCAGCTTGCCCCCGAGGGGCAAAAACATTCAGTACTTC. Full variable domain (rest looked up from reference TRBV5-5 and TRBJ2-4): DAGVTQSPTHLIKTRGQQVTLRCSPISGHKSVSWYQQVLGQGPQFIFQYYEKEERGRGNFPDRFSARQFPNYSSELNVNALLLGDSALYLCASSLPPRGKNIQYFGAGTRLSVL.

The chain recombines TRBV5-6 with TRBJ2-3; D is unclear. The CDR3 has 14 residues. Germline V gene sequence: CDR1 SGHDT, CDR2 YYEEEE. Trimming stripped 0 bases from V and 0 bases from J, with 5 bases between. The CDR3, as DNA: TGTGCCAGCAGCTTGGACATTAGCACAGATACGCAGTATTTT. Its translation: CASSLDISTDTQYF.

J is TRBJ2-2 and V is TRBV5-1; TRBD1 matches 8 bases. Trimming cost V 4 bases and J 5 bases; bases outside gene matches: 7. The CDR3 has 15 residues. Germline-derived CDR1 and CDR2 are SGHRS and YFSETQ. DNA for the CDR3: TGCGCCAGCAGCCCCCAGACAGGGGTTACCGGGGAGCTGTTTTTT. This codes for CASSPQTGVTGELFF.

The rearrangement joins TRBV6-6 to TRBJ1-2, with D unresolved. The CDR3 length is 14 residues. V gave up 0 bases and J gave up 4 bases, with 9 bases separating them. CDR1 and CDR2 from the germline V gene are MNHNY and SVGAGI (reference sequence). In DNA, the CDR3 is TGTGCCAGCAGTTACTCGCGGGAGCCCTATGGCTACACCTTC. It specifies CASSYSREPYGYTF.

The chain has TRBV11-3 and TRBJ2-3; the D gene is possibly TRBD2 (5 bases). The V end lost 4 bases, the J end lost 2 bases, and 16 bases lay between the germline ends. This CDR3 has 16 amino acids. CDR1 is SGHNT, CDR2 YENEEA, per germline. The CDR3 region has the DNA TGTGCCAGCAGCTCGCGGTTGGAGGACCTCACAGATACGCAGTATTTT. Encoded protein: CASSSRLEDLTDTQYF.

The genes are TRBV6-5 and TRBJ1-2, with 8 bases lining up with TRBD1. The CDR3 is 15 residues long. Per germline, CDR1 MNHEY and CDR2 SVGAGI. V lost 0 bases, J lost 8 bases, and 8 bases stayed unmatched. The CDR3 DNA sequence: TGTGCCAGCAGTTACTCGACCAGGGGGCAGACAGGCTACACCTTC. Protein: CASSYSTRGQTGYTF.

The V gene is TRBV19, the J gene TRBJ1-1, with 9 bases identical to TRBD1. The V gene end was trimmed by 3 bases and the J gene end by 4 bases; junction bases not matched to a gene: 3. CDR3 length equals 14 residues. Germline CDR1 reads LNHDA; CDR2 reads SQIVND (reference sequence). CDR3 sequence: CASSMTGGVTEAFF. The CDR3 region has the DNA TGTGCCAGTAGTATGACAGGGGGTGTCACTGAAGCTTTCTTT. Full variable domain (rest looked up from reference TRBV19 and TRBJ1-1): DGGITQSPKYLFRKEGQNVTLSCEQNLNHDAMYWYRQDPGQGLRLIYYSQIVNDFQKGDIAEGYSVSREKKESFPLTVTSAQKNPTAFYLCASSMTGGVTEAFFGQGTRLTVV.

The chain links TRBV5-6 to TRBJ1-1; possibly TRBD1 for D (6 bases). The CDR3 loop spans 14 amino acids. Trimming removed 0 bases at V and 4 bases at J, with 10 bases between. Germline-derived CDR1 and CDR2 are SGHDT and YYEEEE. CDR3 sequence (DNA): TGTGCCAGCAGCTTGGCGGGGGCGGGCACTGAAGCTTTCTTT. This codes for CASSLAGAGTEAFF.

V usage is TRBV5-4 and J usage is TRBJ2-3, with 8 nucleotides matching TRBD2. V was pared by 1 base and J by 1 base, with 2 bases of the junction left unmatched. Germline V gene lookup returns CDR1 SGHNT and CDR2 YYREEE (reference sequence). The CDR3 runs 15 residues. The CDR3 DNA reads TGTGCCAGCAGCTTGCGGGGGGGCGGCACAGATACGCAGTATTTT. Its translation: CASSLRGGGTDTQYF.

The CDR3 protein is CASSPSGPGSPLHF. The CDR3 region has the DNA TGCGCCAGCAGCCCTTCGGGGCCGGGTTCACCCCTCCACTTT. V is TRBV5-1 and J is TRBJ1-6; possibly TRBD1 for D (5 bases). From germline, CDR1 is SGHRS and CDR2 YFSETQ. V was cut by 4 bases and J by 9 bases, with 14 bases left in between. CDR3 length: 14 residues.

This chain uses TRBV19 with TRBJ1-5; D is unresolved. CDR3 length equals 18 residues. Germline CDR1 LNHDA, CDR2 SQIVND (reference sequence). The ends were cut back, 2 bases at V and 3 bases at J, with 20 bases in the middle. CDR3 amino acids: CASSIRPNLGRLNQPQHF. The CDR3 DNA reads TGTGCCAGTAGTATACGTCCCAATCTCGGACGGCTCAATCAGCCCCAGCATTTT.

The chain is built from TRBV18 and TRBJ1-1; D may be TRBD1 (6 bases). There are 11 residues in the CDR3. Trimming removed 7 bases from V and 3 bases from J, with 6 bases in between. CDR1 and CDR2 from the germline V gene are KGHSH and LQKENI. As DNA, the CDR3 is TGTGCCAGCTACAGGGACACTGAAGCTTTCTTT. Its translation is CASYRDTEAFF.

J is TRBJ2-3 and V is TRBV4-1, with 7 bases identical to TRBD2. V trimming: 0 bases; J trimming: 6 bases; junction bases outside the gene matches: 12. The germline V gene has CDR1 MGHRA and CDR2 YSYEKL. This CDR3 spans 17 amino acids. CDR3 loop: CASSQDYGAGVGDTQYF. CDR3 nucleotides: TGCGCCAGCAGCCAAGATTATGGGGCGGGAGTTGGGGATACGCAGTATTTT.

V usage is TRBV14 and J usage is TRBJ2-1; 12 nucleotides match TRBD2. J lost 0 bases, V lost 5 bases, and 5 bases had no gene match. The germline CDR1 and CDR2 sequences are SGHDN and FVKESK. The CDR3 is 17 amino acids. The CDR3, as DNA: TGTGCCAGCAGCTCTAGCGGGGGGGTGTCCTCCTACAATGAGCAGTTCTTC. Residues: CASSSSGGVSSYNEQFF.

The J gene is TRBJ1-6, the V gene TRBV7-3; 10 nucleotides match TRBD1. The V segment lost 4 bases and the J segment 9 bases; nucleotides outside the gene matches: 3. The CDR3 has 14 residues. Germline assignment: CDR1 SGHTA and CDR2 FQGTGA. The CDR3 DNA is TGTGCCAGCAGCTGGGGACAGGGGACTTCACCCCTCCACTTT. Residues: CASSWGQGTSPLHF.

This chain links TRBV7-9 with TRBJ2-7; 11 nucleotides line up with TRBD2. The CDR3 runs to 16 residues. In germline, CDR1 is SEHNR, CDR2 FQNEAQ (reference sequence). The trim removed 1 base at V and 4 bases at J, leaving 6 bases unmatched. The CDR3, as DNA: TGTGCCAGCAGCTTAGTAGGGGGACTAGCGGCGTACGAGCAGTACTTC. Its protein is CASSLVGGLAAYEQYF.

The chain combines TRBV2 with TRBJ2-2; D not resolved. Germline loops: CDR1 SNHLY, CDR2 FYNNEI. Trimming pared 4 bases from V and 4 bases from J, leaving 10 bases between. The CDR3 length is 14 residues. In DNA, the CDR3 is TGTGCCAGCAGTGTCCGGTCGCGCACCGGGGAGCTGTTTTTT. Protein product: CASSVRSRTGELFF.

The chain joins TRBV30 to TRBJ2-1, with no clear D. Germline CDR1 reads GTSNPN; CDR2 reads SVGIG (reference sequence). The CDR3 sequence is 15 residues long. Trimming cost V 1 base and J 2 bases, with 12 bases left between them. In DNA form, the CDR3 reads TGTGCCTGGAGTGGGGTAGCAGTCACCTACAATGAGCAGTTCTTC. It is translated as CAWSGVAVTYNEQFF.

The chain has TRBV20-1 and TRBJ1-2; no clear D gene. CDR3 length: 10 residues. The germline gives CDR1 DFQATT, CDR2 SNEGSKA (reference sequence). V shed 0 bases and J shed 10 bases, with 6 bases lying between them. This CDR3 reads CSARDPVYTF. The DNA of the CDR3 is TGCAGTGCTAGAGATCCGGTCTACACCTTC.

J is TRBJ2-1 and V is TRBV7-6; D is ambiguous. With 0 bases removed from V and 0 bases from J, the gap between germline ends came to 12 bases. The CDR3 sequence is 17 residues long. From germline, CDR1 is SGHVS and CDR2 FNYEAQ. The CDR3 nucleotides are TGTGCCAGCAGCTTAGCCGTTGGGCATATCTCCTACAATGAGCAGTTCTTC. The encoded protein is CASSLAVGHISYNEQFF.

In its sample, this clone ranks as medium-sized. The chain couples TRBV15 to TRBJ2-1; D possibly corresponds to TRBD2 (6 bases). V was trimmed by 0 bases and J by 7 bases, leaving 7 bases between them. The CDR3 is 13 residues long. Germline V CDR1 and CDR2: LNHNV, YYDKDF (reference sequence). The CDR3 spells CATSRDGRNEQFF. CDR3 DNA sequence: TGTGCCACCAGCAGAGATGGGAGGAATGAGCAGTTCTTC.

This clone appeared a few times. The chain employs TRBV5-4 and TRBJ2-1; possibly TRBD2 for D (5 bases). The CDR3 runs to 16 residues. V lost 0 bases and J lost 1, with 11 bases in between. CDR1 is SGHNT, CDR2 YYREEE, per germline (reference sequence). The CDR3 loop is CASSLGRVTSYNEQFF. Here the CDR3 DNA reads TGTGCCAGCAGCTTGGGGCGGGTGACGTCCTACAATGAGCAGTTCTTC.

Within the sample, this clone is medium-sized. In DNA, the CDR3 is TGTGCCAGCAGTATATCCTCCGGGACAGGGGGCAAGGAGACCCAGTACTTC. This codes for CASSISSGTGGKETQYF. The chain combines TRBV6-4 with TRBJ2-5, with 12 positions matching TRBD1. The CDR3 has 17 amino acids. Germline V gives CDR1 MRHNA, CDR2 SNTAGT. J gave up 5 bases and V 5 bases, and 12 bases lay outside the gene matches.

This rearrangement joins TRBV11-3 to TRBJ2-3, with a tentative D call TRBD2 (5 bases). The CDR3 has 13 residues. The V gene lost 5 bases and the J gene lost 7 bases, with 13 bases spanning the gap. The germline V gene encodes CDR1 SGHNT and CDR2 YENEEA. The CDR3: CASSRTRVNTQYF. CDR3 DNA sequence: TGTGCCAGCAGCCGTACTAGGGTGAATACGCAGTATTTT.

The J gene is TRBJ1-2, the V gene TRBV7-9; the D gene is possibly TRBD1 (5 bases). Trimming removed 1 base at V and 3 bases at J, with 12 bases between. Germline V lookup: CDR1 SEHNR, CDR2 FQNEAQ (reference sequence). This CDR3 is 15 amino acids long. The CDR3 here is CASSLGLGADYGYTF. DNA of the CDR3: TGTGCCAGCAGCTTAGGATTAGGGGCAGACTATGGCTACACCTTC.

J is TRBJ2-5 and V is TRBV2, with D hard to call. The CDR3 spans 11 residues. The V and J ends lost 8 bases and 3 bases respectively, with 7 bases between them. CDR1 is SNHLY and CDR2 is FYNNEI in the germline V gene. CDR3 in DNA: TGTGCCAGCGAGCCTGAAGAGACCCAGTACTTC. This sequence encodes CASEPEETQYF.

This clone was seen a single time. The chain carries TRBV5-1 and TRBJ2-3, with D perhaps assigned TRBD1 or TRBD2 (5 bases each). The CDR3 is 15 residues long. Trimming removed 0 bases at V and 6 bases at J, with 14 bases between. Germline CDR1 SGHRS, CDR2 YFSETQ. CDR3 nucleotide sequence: TGCGCCAGCAGCTTGGAGGGACCGGCTGGGGATACGCAGTATTTT. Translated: CASSLEGPAGDTQYF.

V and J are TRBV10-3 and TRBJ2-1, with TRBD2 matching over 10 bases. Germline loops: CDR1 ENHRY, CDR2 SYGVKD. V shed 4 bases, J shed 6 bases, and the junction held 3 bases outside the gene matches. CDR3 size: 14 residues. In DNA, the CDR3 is TGTGCCATCAGTGGACTAGCGGGCTTCAATGAGCAGTTCTTC. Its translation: CAISGLAGFNEQFF.

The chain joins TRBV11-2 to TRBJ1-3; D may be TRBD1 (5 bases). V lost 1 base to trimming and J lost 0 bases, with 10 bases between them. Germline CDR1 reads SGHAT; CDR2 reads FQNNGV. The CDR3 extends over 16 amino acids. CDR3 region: CASSLGQGISGNTIYF. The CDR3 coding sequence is TGTGCCAGCAGCTTAGGTCAGGGCATCTCTGGAAACACCATATATTTT.